This T cell receptor beta chain was observed in a study of cytotoxic CD8 clonotypes in ibrutinib-treated CLL. The CDR3 runs to 12 residues. The V gene lost 0 bases and the J gene lost 9 bases, with 6 bases spanning the gap. Germline values: CDR1 ENHRY, CDR2 SYGVKD. The repertoire was sequenced with immunoSEQ multiplex PCR; TCRdb's copy has only in-frame clones and lacks some. Of under 150,000 clones in the sample, 80% to 95% were seen once. The sample here was PBMCs, taken after 12 months of ibrutinib treatment. The receptor's source is a human donor with chronic lymphocytic leukemia. This chain links TRBV10-3 with TRBJ2-1, with D unclear. CDR3 in DNA: TGTGCCATCAGTGAGTCTAGTTTTGAGCAGTTCTTC. Translation gives CAISESSFEQFF.